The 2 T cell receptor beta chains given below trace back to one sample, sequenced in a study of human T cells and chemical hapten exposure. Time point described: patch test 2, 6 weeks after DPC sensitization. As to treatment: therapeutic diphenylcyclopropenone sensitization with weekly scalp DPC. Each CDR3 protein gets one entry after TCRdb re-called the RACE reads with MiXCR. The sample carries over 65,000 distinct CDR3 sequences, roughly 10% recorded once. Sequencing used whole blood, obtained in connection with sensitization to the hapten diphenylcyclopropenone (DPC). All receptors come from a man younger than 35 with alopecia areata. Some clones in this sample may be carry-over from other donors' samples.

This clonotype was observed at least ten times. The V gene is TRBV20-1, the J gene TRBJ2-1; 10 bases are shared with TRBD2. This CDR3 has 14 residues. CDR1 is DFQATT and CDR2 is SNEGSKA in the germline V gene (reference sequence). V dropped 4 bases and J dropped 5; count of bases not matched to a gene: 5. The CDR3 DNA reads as TGCAGTGCTACCGGACTAGCGGATAACAATGAGCAGTTCTTC. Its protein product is CSATGLADNNEQFF.

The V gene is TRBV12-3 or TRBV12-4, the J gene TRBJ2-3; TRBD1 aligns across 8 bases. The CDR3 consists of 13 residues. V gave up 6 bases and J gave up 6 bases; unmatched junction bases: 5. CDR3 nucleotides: TGTGCCAGCAGGACGGACAGGGCTGATACGCAGTATTTT. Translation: CASRTDRADTQYF.